The 9 T cell receptor beta chains in this list originate from one sample, sequenced in a study of cytomegalovirus exposure and HLA in healthy donors. Some clones are missing from TCRdb's copy, which holds only in-frame ones; the method was immunoSEQ multiplex PCR. The sample contains 300,000 to 450,000 clones, 86% of which appear only once. Sequenced sample: PBMCs. The receptors derive from a woman aged 18-29 years in good health and CMV-seronegative.

The chain carries TRBV28 and TRBJ2-7; maybe TRBD2 (6 bases). This CDR3 is 15 amino acids long. CDR1 MDHEN and CDR2 SYDVKM come from the germline V gene. The V gene lost 6 bases and the J gene lost 1 base, with 16 bases spanning the gap. CDR3 amino acids: CASRSEGGRSYEQYF. In nucleotides, the CDR3 is TGTGCCAGCAGATCCGAAGGAGGGAGATCCTACGAGCAGTACTTC.

The rearrangement uses TRBV27 and TRBJ1-1; TRBD1 matches at 9 bases. Trimming cost V 7 bases and J 1 base; bases outside gene matches: 10. The germline CDR1 and CDR2 sequences are MNHEY and SMNVEV (reference sequence). The CDR3 runs to 16 residues. In DNA, the CDR3 is TGTGCCAGCACCCTGTCAGGGACAGGGAAGAACACTGAAGCTTTCTTT. It encodes CASTLSGTGKNTEAFF.

The rearrangement links TRBV25-1 to TRBJ1-4; D not resolved. This CDR3 is built from 11 residues. The germline gives CDR1 MGHDK, CDR2 SYGVNS. The V end was cut by 1 base, the J end by 11 bases, with 5 bases between. CDR3 region: CASSESLKLFF. The CDR3 nucleotides are TGTGCCAGCAGTGAATCACTTAAACTGTTTTTT. Full variable domain (outside the CDR3, taken from reference TRBV25-1 and TRBJ1-4): EADIYQTPRYLVIGTGKKITLECSQTMGHDKMYWYQQDPGMELHLIHYSYGVNSTEKGDLSSESTVSRIRTEHFPLTLESARPSHTSQYLCASSESLKLFFGSGTQLSVL.

The chain recombines TRBV20-1 with TRBJ2-7; TRBD1 matches at 7 bases. CDR1 and CDR2 (germline): DFQATT, SNEGSKA (reference sequence). The CDR3 runs 11 residues. The V segment lost 7 bases and the J segment 5 bases; nucleotides outside the gene matches: 5. For the CDR3, the DNA is TGCAGTGTTCCGACAGGGAACGAGCAGTACTTC. This codes for CSVPTGNEQYF.

The chain is built from TRBV19 and TRBJ2-1; D gene unclear. This CDR3 is 15 amino acids long. The V end lost 6 bases, the J end lost 2 bases, and 14 bases lay between the germline ends. The germline CDR1 and CDR2 sequences are LNHDA and SQIVND (reference sequence). In nucleotides, the CDR3 is TGTGCCAGTAGCCCCCGGTCCTCAACCTACAATGAGCAGTTCTTC. It codes for CASSPRSSTYNEQFF.

This clone came up once. The V and J genes are TRBV25-1 and TRBJ2-6, with 10 bases that match TRBD1. The CDR3 has 17 amino acids. The V gene's germline CDR1 is MGHDK and CDR2 SYGVNS. Germline trimming cut 5 bases from V and 2 bases from J; bases unmatched to any gene: 6. CDR3 in amino acids: CASSPGQGKPGANVLTF. Here the CDR3 DNA reads TGTGCCAGCAGTCCGGGACAGGGGAAGCCTGGGGCCAACGTCCTGACTTTC.

The rearrangement joins TRBV6-5 to TRBJ2-7, with D perhaps TRBD2 (7 bases). CDR3 size: 15 residues. Germline V gives CDR1 MNHEY, CDR2 SVGAGI. Between the trimmed V and J ends, which lost 5 bases and 7 bases, there was a span of 21 bases. CDR3 DNA sequence: TGTGCCAGCAGTCCCCAACTCGGGGGAGGGGGGGAGCAGTACTTC. As protein: CASSPQLGGGGEQYF.

The rearrangement uses TRBV7-3 and TRBJ2-3, with a weak D call TRBD2 (5 bases). In germline, CDR1 is SGHTA, CDR2 FQGTGA. V was pared by 5 bases and J by 3 bases, with 9 bases between. The CDR3 is made up of 13 amino acids. CDR3 sequence: CASSPGMTDTQYF. In DNA, the CDR3 is TGTGCCAGCAGCCCGGGAATGACAGATACGCAGTATTTT.

The chain recombines TRBV29-1 with TRBJ2-1; 13 positions match TRBD2. Germline V gene lookup returns CDR1 SQVTM and CDR2 ANQGSEA. This CDR3 contains 16 residues. V lost 3 bases and J lost 2; bases outside the gene matches: 4. The CDR3 protein is CSVEGLAGLPYNEQFF. CDR3 in DNA: TGCAGCGTTGAGGGACTAGCGGGACTACCCTACAATGAGCAGTTCTTC.